What follows are 27 T cell receptor beta chains derived from one specimen sequenced in a study of blood T cell repertoires in COVID-19. Here immunoSEQ multiplex PCR was the method, and the copy in TCRdb shows in-frame clones only, minus some. The table records tens of thousands of clones, over 75% of them present only once. Sequencing was carried out using peripheral blood. The receptors come from a man in his sixties or seventies with active COVID-19.

This clone was counted a single time. This chain links TRBV11-3 with TRBJ2-1, with 7 nucleotides matching TRBD2. V shed 0 bases and J 4 bases; nucleotides not matched to a gene: 6. There are 16 residues in the CDR3. Germline V gene data show CDR1 as SGHNT and CDR2 as YENEEA. In nucleotides, the CDR3 is TGTGCCAGCAGCTTAGATCTACGCGGGGGTTACAATGAGCAGTTCTTC. Translated, it gives CASSLDLRGGYNEQFF.

The chain uses TRBV7-2 and TRBJ2-5; TRBD1 is a possible D gene (5 bases). CDR3 length: 14 residues. Trimming pared 2 bases from V and 5 bases from J, leaving 12 bases between. Per the germline V gene, CDR1 is SGHTA and CDR2 is FQGNSA. The CDR3 DNA is TGTGCCAGCAGCTTAAACCAGGGCCGGGAGACCCAGTACTTC. Its translation is CASSLNQGRETQYF.

V usage is TRBV2 and J usage is TRBJ2-1; perhaps TRBD1 as D (6 bases). Germline loops: CDR1 SNHLY, CDR2 FYNNEI. The CDR3 has 14 residues. Trimming left V 7 bases short and J 2 bases short, with 12 bases between. The CDR3 nucleotides read TGTGCCAGCAATCCACAGGGCACCTACAATGAGCAGTTCTTC. As protein: CASNPQGTYNEQFF.

V and J are TRBV28 and TRBJ1-1, with D hard to call. The CDR3 contains 12 residues. The germline gives CDR1 MDHEN, CDR2 SYDVKM. Trimming removed 6 bases at V and 12 bases at J, with 17 bases between. Written as DNA, the CDR3 is TGTGCCAGCAGGGAGGGTTTCGGTAAACCTTTCTTT. Protein sequence: CASREGFGKPFF.

This clone appeared a single time. The J gene is TRBJ2-3, the V gene TRBV6-2 or TRBV6-3; 12 bases agree with TRBD2. This CDR3 spans 17 amino acids. The J segment lost 6 bases and the V segment lost 6 bases, leaving 13 bases of the junction unmatched. Germline values: CDR1 MNHEY, CDR2 SVGEGT. The CDR3 loop is CASSPSTLAGGEDTQYF. The CDR3, as DNA: TGTGCCAGCAGCCCATCAACCCTAGCGGGGGGGGAGGATACGCAGTATTTT.

The J gene is TRBJ2-2, the V gene TRBV7-3; 8 bases map to TRBD2. The CDR3 consists of 16 residues. Trimming took 5 bases from V and 1 from J; bases not matched to a gene: 6. The germline V gene has CDR1 SGHTA and CDR2 FQGTGA. CDR3 sequence (DNA): TGTGCCAGCAGCCAGCCGGGACTAGAGAACACCGGGGAGCTGTTTTTT. This encodes CASSQPGLENTGELFF.

The rearrangement links TRBV7-8 to TRBJ2-3; 7 bases are shared with TRBD1. Germline V CDR1 and CDR2: SGHVS, FQNEAQ. V shed 5 bases and J 1 base; nucleotides not matched to a gene: 3. The CDR3 has 14 residues. CDR3 protein: CASSLQGGTDTQYF. The DNA of the CDR3 is TGTGCCAGCAGCCTTCAGGGGGGCACAGATACGCAGTATTTT.

The chain recombines TRBV7-2 with TRBJ1-5; 10 bases match TRBD1. The CDR3 consists of 17 residues. Germline V gene sequence: CDR1 SGHTA, CDR2 FQGNSA. Trimming removed 5 bases from V and 2 bases from J; junction bases left unmatched: 9. In DNA form, the CDR3 reads TGTGCCAGCAGCCCGGGACAGGGGATAAATGGCAATCAGCCCCAGCATTTT. As protein: CASSPGQGINGNQPQHF.

The rearrangement uses TRBV5-1 and TRBJ2-7, with TRBD1 matching 7 bases. J gave up 3 bases and V 7 bases, and 13 bases lay outside the gene matches. Germline lookup yields CDR1 SGHRS and CDR2 YFSETQ. The CDR3 is 15 residues long. The CDR3 sequence is CASSPAQGLYYEQYF. The CDR3 DNA reads TGCGCCAGCTCGCCCGCACAGGGGTTATACTACGAGCAGTACTTC.

This chain joins TRBV30 and TRBJ1-2, with D possibly TRBD1 on 5 matching bases. This CDR3 is 14 amino acids long. Trimming pared 4 bases from V and 0 bases from J, leaving 12 bases between. Germline-derived CDR1 and CDR2 are GTSNPN and SVGIG (reference sequence). In nucleotides, the CDR3 is TGTGCCTGGACCATGGGGGGTTCTAACTATGGCTACACCTTC. This encodes CAWTMGGSNYGYTF.

The J gene is TRBJ2-1, the V gene TRBV2; 7 bases are shared with TRBD1. Looked up from germline, CDR1 is SNHLY and CDR2 is FYNNEI. The CDR3 is 13 residues long. V shed 10 bases, J shed 7 bases, and the junction held 10 bases outside the gene matches. CDR3 amino acids: CATLTGIGNEQFF. CDR3 sequence (DNA): TGTGCCACCCTGACAGGGATAGGGAATGAGCAGTTCTTC.

This sequence joins TRBV27 and TRBJ1-1; D remains unclear. This CDR3 region has 16 residues. Germline V lookup: CDR1 MNHEY, CDR2 SMNVEV (reference sequence). V dropped 5 bases and J dropped 3 bases, with 19 bases sitting between them. In nucleotides, the CDR3 is TGTGCCAGCAGTCTCAAACGTCCGATGAGGGACACTGAAGCTTTCTTT. Translated, it gives CASSLKRPMRDTEAFF.

The chain links TRBV7-2 to TRBJ2-7; the D gene is possibly TRBD2 (5 bases). This CDR3 has 16 amino acids. The ends were cut back, 3 bases at V and 2 bases at J, with 17 bases in the middle. CDR1 SGHTA and CDR2 FQGNSA come from the germline V gene. The CDR3, as DNA: TGTGCCAGCAGCTTCCCGAGAGGTGACTACACCTACGAGCAGTACTTC. Amino acids: CASSFPRGDYTYEQYF.

This chain connects TRBV3-1 (or the pseudogene TRBV3-2) to TRBJ2-3; TRBD2 matches 14 bases. The CDR3 is 17 amino acids. The germline V gene has CDR1 LGHDT and CDR2 YNNKEL (reference sequence). The trim removed 5 bases at V and 8 bases at J, leaving 12 bases unmatched. The CDR3 is CASSSGTSGGVRGTQYF. Written as DNA, the CDR3 is TGTGCCAGCAGCTCCGGGACTAGCGGGGGAGTTCGGGGTACGCAGTATTTT.

This chain links TRBV7-8 with TRBJ2-7; unclear D gene. Germline V gene lookup returns CDR1 SGHVS and CDR2 FQNEAQ. The V end lost 0 bases, the J end lost 2 bases, and 8 bases lay between the germline ends. This CDR3 region has 14 residues. Here the CDR3 reads CASSLAPLTYEQYF. The CDR3 DNA reads TGTGCCAGCAGCTTAGCCCCACTCACCTACGAGCAGTACTTC. The complete variable domain, with remaining parts taken from reference TRBV7-8 and TRBJ2-7, reads GAGVSQSPRYKVAKRGQDVALRCDPISGHVSLFWYQQALGQGPEFLTYFQNEAQLDKSGLPSDRFFAERPEGSVSTLKIQRTQQEDSAVYLCASSLAPLTYEQYFGPGTRLTVT.

As for this clone: This CDR3 is also generated by other DNA sequences in the sample. The chain links TRBV11-2 to TRBJ2-1; the D gene is possibly TRBD2 (5 bases). Trimming stripped 5 bases from V and 8 bases from J, with 13 bases between. CDR3 length: 13 amino acids. From germline, CDR1 is SGHAT and CDR2 FQNNGV. CDR3 region: CASSVRDIYEQFF. The CDR3 DNA reads as TGTGCCAGCAGCGTCCGGGATATATATGAGCAGTTCTTC.

This chain uses TRBV19 with TRBJ1-4; the D gene is possibly TRBD1 (6 bases). Trimming removed 8 bases from V and 8 bases from J, with 15 bases in between. Germline V gene sequence: CDR1 LNHDA, CDR2 SQIVND (reference sequence). The CDR3 has 13 residues. As DNA, the CDR3 is TGTGCCAGTCCCAGGACAAGGGGGGAAAAACTGTTTTTT. Translating it yields CASPRTRGEKLFF.

The CDR3 nucleotides are TGTGCCAGCAGTCCCGGACAGATATCCTACGAGCAGTACTTC. Translation gives CASSPGQISYEQYF. This chain links TRBV28 with TRBJ2-7; tentative D call: TRBD1 (6 bases). The CDR3 loop spans 14 amino acids. Between the trimmed V and J ends, which lost 5 bases and 1 base, there was a span of 12 bases. Germline CDR1 reads MDHEN; CDR2 reads SYDVKM. The entire variable domain, with the rest obtained from reference TRBV28 and TRBJ2-7, is as follows: DVKVTQSSRYLVKRTGEKVFLECVQDMDHENMFWYRQDPGLGLRLIYFSYDVKMKEKGDIPEGYSVSREKKERFSLILESASTNQTSMYLCASSPGQISYEQYFGPGTRLTVT.

The V gene is TRBV5-1, the J gene TRBJ1-2; TRBD1 agrees at 9 bases. With 5 bases clipped from V and 8 bases from J, the junction kept 10 bases outside the gene matches. The CDR3 consists of 14 residues. The germline V gene has CDR1 SGHRS and CDR2 YFSETQ. The CDR3 sequence is CASSPGQGVRGYTF. CDR3 sequence (DNA): TGCGCCAGCAGTCCGGGACAGGGAGTGCGAGGCTACACCTTC. Based on the CDR3 plus reference TRBV5-1 and TRBJ1-2, the full variable domain is KAGVTQTPRYLIKTRGQQVTLSCSPISGHRSVSWYQQTPGQGLQFLFEYFSETQRNKGNFPGRFSGRQFSNSRSEMNVSTLELGDSALYLCASSPGQGVRGYTFGSGTRLTVV.

V gene TRBV10-2 combines with J gene TRBJ2-3; 8 bases fit TRBD1. With 7 bases clipped from V and 0 bases from J, the junction kept 9 bases outside the gene matches. CDR1 and CDR2 (germline): WSHSY, SAAADI. This CDR3 is 16 amino acids long. The CDR3, as DNA: TGCGCCAGCAACAAAGACAGGGGTCCTAGCACAGATACGCAGTATTTT. This gives the protein CASNKDRGPSTDTQYF.

The gene calls are TRBV28 and TRBJ2-7; D remains unclear. Germline V lookup: CDR1 MDHEN, CDR2 SYDVKM. The CDR3 totals 13 residues. V lost 8 bases and J 3 bases, leaving 14 bases between the germline ends. CDR3 in amino acids: CASESIYYYEQYF. The CDR3 DNA reads TGTGCCAGCGAAAGCATCTATTACTACGAGCAGTACTTC.

The chain carries TRBV27 and TRBJ2-2; TRBD2 matches 10 bases. Germline V gene data show CDR1 as MNHEY and CDR2 as SMNVEV (reference sequence). The CDR3 has 17 residues. The J segment lost 1 base and the V segment lost 5 bases, leaving 7 bases of the junction unmatched. This CDR3 is CASSPRTSGVNTGELFF. CDR3 coding DNA: TGTGCCAGCAGTCCTCGGACTAGCGGTGTGAACACCGGGGAGCTGTTTTTT.

V is TRBV10-3 and J is TRBJ1-4, with TRBD1 matching 9 bases. Germline V gene sequence: CDR1 ENHRY, CDR2 SYGVKD. Unmatched junction bases numbered 2, after V lost 3 bases and J lost 6 bases. The CDR3 is 14 amino acids. CDR3 sequence: CAISEDRGYEKLFF. CDR3 nucleotide sequence: TGTGCCATCAGTGAAGACAGGGGGTATGAAAAACTGTTTTTT.

The chain recombines TRBV18 with TRBJ1-6; weak D call: TRBD1 (5 bases). CDR1 and CDR2 (germline): KGHSH, LQKENI. The CDR3 length is 14 residues. Deletions cut 2 bases from V and 10 bases from J, with 12 bases between. The CDR3 spells CASSPTGGGSPLHF. The CDR3 DNA follows: TGTGCCAGCTCACCAACGGGGGGAGGATCACCCCTCCACTTT.

The rearrangement links TRBV10-2 to TRBJ2-1; 10 bases match TRBD2. The CDR3 runs 14 residues. V was pared by 7 bases and J by 6 bases, with 6 bases of the junction left unmatched. Germline V lookup: CDR1 WSHSY, CDR2 SAAADI. The DNA of the CDR3 is TGCGCCAGCAATCTAGCGGGGGTGGGCAATGAGCAGTTCTTC. It encodes CASNLAGVGNEQFF.

The chain joins TRBV5-4 to TRBJ1-1; 10 bases fit TRBD1. Unmatched junction bases numbered 6, after V lost 4 bases and J lost 0 bases. CDR1 and CDR2 (germline): SGHNT, YYREEE (reference sequence). This CDR3 is built from 16 residues. The CDR3 sequence: CASSTGTGVMNTEAFF. The CDR3 region has the DNA TGTGCCAGCAGCACGGGGACAGGGGTAATGAACACTGAAGCTTTCTTT.

This chain links TRBV27 with TRBJ2-2; D is possibly TRBD2 (6 bases). This CDR3 is built from 15 residues. Per germline, CDR1 MNHEY and CDR2 SMNVEV (reference sequence). V was cut by 6 bases and J by 2 bases, with 13 bases left in between. CDR3 DNA sequence: TGTGCCAGCAGCCTCGCGGGACGAAACACCGGGGAGCTGTTTTTT. It yields the protein CASSLAGRNTGELFF.